These 12 T cell receptor beta chains were all obtained from the same sample, sequenced in a study of T-cell reconstitution after alpha-beta-depleted transplantation in children. Library preparation (for TCRbeta) was performed with unique molecular identifiers. TCRdb re-derived calls from the PCR reads in MiXCR, one entry per CDR3 protein. Among 500,000 to 600,000 distinct CDR3 sequences listed, about a quarter were seen once. The specimen comprised PBMCs, sampled before TCRalphabeta/CD19-depleted stem cell transplant. Source of these receptors: a boy less than two years old with Wiskott-Aldrich syndrome, due to receive a stem cell transplant.

This clonotype came up a few times. The gene calls are TRBV11-2 and TRBJ1-1; TRBD1 matches at 8 bases. The V segment lost 6 bases and the J segment 2 bases; nucleotides outside the gene matches: 5. The CDR3 runs to 14 residues. Germline CDR1 and CDR2: SGHAT and FQNNGV. The CDR3 nucleotides read TGTGCCAGCAGGCCGACAGGGGAAAACACTGAAGCTTTCTTT. Protein sequence: CASRPTGENTEAFF.

This clonotype was observed a few times. V is TRBV28 and J is TRBJ2-4; D perhaps matches TRBD2 (6 bases). V lost 4 bases to trimming and J lost 10 bases, with 14 bases between them. The V gene's germline CDR1 is MDHEN and CDR2 SYDVKM. The CDR3 is 13 amino acids. The CDR3 DNA sequence: TGTGCCAGCAGTTGGGACTCGTATCAAATTCAGTACTTC. It yields the protein CASSWDSYQIQYF.

This clonotype came up many times. This rearrangement joins TRBV6-1 to TRBJ2-7; D is ambiguous. The CDR3 runs to 12 residues. Germline V lookup: CDR1 MNHNS, CDR2 SASEGT. V was pared by 4 bases and J by 2 bases, with 6 bases between. The DNA for the CDR3 is TGTGCCAGCAGTGGTTCGCCCTACGAGCAGTACTTC. This sequence encodes CASSGSPYEQYF.

The gene calls are TRBV10-3 and TRBJ1-5; TRBD1 agrees at 9 bases. This CDR3 is built from 15 residues. From germline, CDR1 is ENHRY and CDR2 SYGVKD. The J segment lost 7 bases and the V segment lost 2 bases, leaving 6 bases of the junction unmatched. CDR3 DNA sequence: TGTGCCATCAGTGAGCTGGGACAGGGAGGCCAGCCCCAGCATTTT. Amino acids: CAISELGQGGQPQHF.

This clonotype is a singleton in its sample. The chain combines TRBV11-1 with TRBJ1-3; no firm D call. This CDR3 has 15 residues. Deletions cut 1 base from V and 0 bases from J, with 7 bases between. Germline V gives CDR1 SGHAT, CDR2 FQDESV (reference sequence). The chain's CDR3 is CASSLDRASGNTIYF. The CDR3 DNA reads TGTGCCAGCAGCTTAGACCGGGCCTCTGGAAACACCATATATTTT.

The V call is TRBV5-1, the J call TRBJ2-7; 8 bases fit TRBD2. The V gene end was trimmed by 3 bases and the J gene end by 5 bases; junction bases not matched to a gene: 13. The CDR3 spans 16 residues. Germline V lookup: CDR1 SGHRS, CDR2 YFSETQ. CDR3 loop: CASSYESGRGSHEQYF. The CDR3 region has the DNA TGCGCCAGCAGCTACGAAAGCGGGAGAGGATCCCACGAGCAGTACTTC.

The chain carries TRBV27 and TRBJ2-1, with D perhaps matching TRBD2 (5 bases). Per the germline V gene, CDR1 is MNHEY and CDR2 is SMNVEV (reference sequence). The germline V and J ends were trimmed by 3 bases and 2 bases, with 11 bases remaining between them. CDR3 length: 15 amino acids. The CDR3, as DNA: TGTGCCAGCAGTTTTGAGGGTGTAGCCTACAATGAGCAGTTCTTC. Translation gives CASSFEGVAYNEQFF.

The genes are TRBV12-3 or TRBV12-4 and TRBJ2-4; perhaps D is TRBD1 or TRBD2 (5 bases each). Trimming left V 3 bases short and J 6 bases short, with 12 bases between. The CDR3 has 14 amino acids. CDR3 nucleotide sequence: TGTGCCAGCAGTTTCGGTGAAGGGACAAACATTCAGTACTTC. This codes for CASSFGEGTNIQYF.

In this sample, this clonotype turned up a few times. This sequence joins TRBV29-1 and TRBJ2-1, with 14 positions matching TRBD2. The ends lost 3 bases at V and 6 bases at J; junction bases unmatched: 4. Looked up from germline, CDR1 is SQVTM and CDR2 is ANQGSEA. The CDR3 is 15 amino acids. CDR3 sequence (DNA): TGCAGCGTTGACGGGACTAGCGGGAGAGGCAATGAGCAGTTCTTC. As protein: CSVDGTSGRGNEQFF.

The table lists this clonotype with a few counts. The junction departs from the called germline gene at one end, perhaps through a read error. The chain joins TRBV10-2 to TRBJ2-5; D may be TRBD2 (5 bases). This CDR3 has 13 amino acids. In germline, CDR1 is WSHSY, CDR2 SAAADI. In DNA form, the CDR3 reads TGCGCCAGCAGTGAGTCGATAGTGCGAGGGTTCAACTTC. As protein: CASSESIVRGFNF.

This clonotype was counted between two and nine times. V is TRBV4-1 and J is TRBJ2-1; no clear D. V lost 0 bases and J lost 3, with 12 bases in between. Per the germline V gene, CDR1 is MGHRA and CDR2 is YSYEKL. This CDR3 has 16 amino acids. This chain's CDR3 is CASSQDKSWHYNEQFF. The CDR3 DNA reads as TGCGCCAGCAGCCAAGATAAATCCTGGCACTACAATGAGCAGTTCTTC.

The chain links TRBV27 to TRBJ2-2, with 11 bases identical to TRBD1. There are 17 residues in the CDR3. The trim removed 0 bases at V and 4 bases at J, leaving 4 bases unmatched. The germline CDR1 and CDR2 sequences are MNHEY and SMNVEV (reference sequence). This chain's CDR3 is CASSLSPGQGGTGELFF. CDR3 DNA: TGTGCCAGCAGTTTATCGCCGGGACAGGGGGGCACCGGGGAGCTGTTTTTT.